Each of the 30 T cell receptor beta chains below was sequenced from the same sample in a study of human T cells and chemical hapten exposure. One entry per CDR3 protein, called by TCRdb with MiXCR from the RACE reads. The sample lists roughly 90,000 distinct CDR3 sequences, 11% occurring once. The time point here: patch test 3, about 24 weeks after DPC sensitization. Treatment of the sample: therapeutic diphenylcyclopropenone sensitization with weekly scalp DPC. The input for sequencing was whole blood, taken in connection with sensitization to the hapten diphenylcyclopropenone (DPC). Receptors were obtained from a woman aged 30 to 39 with alopecia areata. Some clones in this sample may be carry-over from other donors' samples.

This clonotype was detected many times. The CDR3 DNA is TGTGCCAGCCCATCACCGGCGGGGGGCAACACAGATACGCAGTATTTT. This encodes CASPSPAGGNTDTQYF. J is TRBJ2-3 and V is TRBV18, with 8 bases lining up with TRBD2. CDR1 is KGHSH, CDR2 LQKENI, per germline. The CDR3 spans 16 residues. V was pared by 8 bases and J by 2 bases, with 12 bases of the junction left unmatched.

There are many counts of this clonotype. The V call is TRBV29-1, the J call TRBJ2-5, with TRBD2 as a possible D gene (5 bases). This CDR3 has 16 amino acids. CDR1 and CDR2 (germline): SQVTM, ANQGSEA. Trimming left V 4 bases short and J 2 bases short, with 20 bases between. CDR3 DNA: TGCAGCGTTGTTTACCGGCGGGCGAGGTCTCAAGAGACCCAGTACTTC. This encodes CSVVYRRARSQETQYF.

To note about this clonotype: This may be a read error, as it is one base from a much larger clone. CDR3 DNA sequence: TGTGCCTGGAGAAAACAGGGGGGCTACGAGCAGTACTTC. It codes for CAWRKQGGYEQYF. V and J are TRBV30 and TRBJ2-7; 8 bases match TRBD1. In germline, CDR1 is GTSNPN, CDR2 SVGIG (reference sequence). The V segment lost 3 bases and the J segment 3 bases; nucleotides outside the gene matches: 4. CDR3 length equals 13 residues.

This clonotype turned up a few times. V is TRBV4-2 and J is TRBJ2-7; 12 positions agree with TRBD1. The CDR3 is 16 residues long. The germline gives CDR1 LGHNA, CDR2 YNFKEQ. V shed 4 bases and J 5 bases; nucleotides not matched to a gene: 9. CDR3: CASSRESGQGADEQYF. The CDR3 DNA reads as TGTGCCAGCAGCCGAGAATCGGGACAGGGGGCAGACGAGCAGTACTTC.

In this sample, this clonotype turned up many times. This chain connects TRBV14 to TRBJ2-1; 7 positions match TRBD1. CDR1 is SGHDN, CDR2 FVKESK, per germline. The CDR3 runs to 17 residues. With 6 bases clipped from V and 4 bases from J, the junction kept 15 bases outside the gene matches. In nucleotides, the CDR3 is TGTGCCAGCAGACCTGACCCTCGACAGGGCCCGTACAATGAGCAGTTCTTC. It specifies CASRPDPRQGPYNEQFF.

The J gene is TRBJ2-3, the V gene TRBV24-1, with D perhaps matching TRBD1 (5 bases). The germline V gene has CDR1 KGHDR and CDR2 SFDVKD. This CDR3 region has 19 residues. The V end lost 4 bases, the J end lost 3 bases, and 25 bases lay between the germline ends. Here the CDR3 DNA reads TGTGCCACCAGTGACCCGTCCTTACCCACAGGTTTTGGGACAGATACGCAGTATTTT. This gives the protein CATSDPSLPTGFGTDTQYF.

At least ten counts were recorded for this clonotype. The V and J genes are TRBV3-1 and TRBJ1-6; no reliable D call. The CDR3 is 16 residues long. Trimming cost V 0 bases and J 8 bases, with 14 bases left between them. Germline V gene lookup returns CDR1 LGHDT and CDR2 YNNKEL (reference sequence). CDR3 DNA: TGTGCCAGCAGCCAAGATCTGGGCGGGCGGTATTCACCCCTCCACTTT. This codes for CASSQDLGGRYSPLHF.

The rearrangement joins TRBV12-3 or TRBV12-4 to TRBJ2-6, with a tentative D call TRBD2 (5 bases). V shed 5 bases and J shed 3 bases, with 17 bases lying between them. The CDR3 extends over 17 amino acids. In nucleotides, the CDR3 is TGTGCCAGCAGTCCCCGGGGTTTCCGCAATGGGGCCAACGTCCTGACTTTC. It is translated as CASSPRGFRNGANVLTF.

The chain links TRBV30 to TRBJ2-1; D assignment may be TRBD1 or TRBD2 (5 bases each). The V and J ends lost 6 bases and 8 bases respectively, with 14 bases between them. This CDR3 spans 12 amino acids. Germline V gene data show CDR1 as GTSNPN and CDR2 as SVGIG (reference sequence). The CDR3 is CACRELGDEQFF. CDR3 DNA: TGTGCCTGCAGGGAACTAGGGGATGAGCAGTTCTTC.

This clonotype was observed many times. The chain employs TRBV14 and TRBJ2-7; perhaps TRBD2 as D (5 bases). The V end was cut by 2 bases, the J end by 2 bases, with 13 bases between. Germline CDR1 is SGHDN and CDR2 is FVKESK. The CDR3 is 15 amino acids. CDR3 region: CASSQMGSKTYEQYV. The CDR3 region has the DNA TGTGCCAGCAGCCAAATGGGGAGTAAGACCTACGAGCAGTACGTC.

This clonotype was seen many times. The rearrangement joins TRBV11-2 to TRBJ2-1; 7 positions match TRBD1. The CDR3 spans 14 residues. V shed 5 bases, J shed 5 bases, and the junction held 6 bases outside the gene matches. Germline V gene data show CDR1 as SGHAT and CDR2 as FQNNGV. CDR3 region: CASSPGQANNEQFF. The CDR3, as DNA: TGTGCCAGCAGCCCAGGACAGGCGAACAATGAGCAGTTCTTC.

As regards this clonotype: An end of the junction differs from the germline gene, which may be a read error. J is TRBJ1-2 and V is TRBV20-1, with D possibly TRBD1 on 6 matching bases. CDR3 length: 8 residues. Looked up from germline, CDR1 is DFQATT and CDR2 is SNEGSKA (reference sequence). Written as DNA, the CDR3 is TGTAAACCGACAGGAGACACCTTC. It is translated as CKPTGDTF.

This sequence joins TRBV28 and TRBJ2-4; possible D gene TRBD1, 6 bases. Trimming stripped 1 base from V and 9 bases from J, with 13 bases between. This CDR3 has 14 amino acids. Germline values: CDR1 MDHEN, CDR2 SYDVKM. The CDR3 loop reads CASSLSRRGGIQYF. The CDR3 nucleotides are TGTGCCAGCAGTTTATCCCGCAGGGGCGGCATTCAGTACTTC.

This chain joins TRBV20-1 and TRBJ1-6, with D perhaps TRBD1 (6 bases). The V gene's germline CDR1 is DFQATT and CDR2 SNEGSKA (reference sequence). CDR3 length equals 13 residues. Trimming removed 3 bases from V and 7 bases from J, with 10 bases in between. CDR3 sequence reads: CSASRTENSPLHF. The CDR3 DNA follows: TGCAGTGCTAGTAGGACAGAGAATTCACCCCTCCACTTT.

V and J are TRBV28 and TRBJ1-1; TRBD1 is a possible D gene (6 bases). This CDR3 is built from 13 residues. Trimming removed 7 bases from V and 4 bases from J, with 13 bases in between. In germline, CDR1 is MDHEN, CDR2 SYDVKM. The CDR3 coding sequence is TGTGCCAGCAAAAGCGGGGGCCGCACTGAAGCTTTCTTT. Translated, it gives CASKSGGRTEAFF.

This clonotype was detected only a few times. V is TRBV29-1 and J is TRBJ2-5, with D tentatively TRBD1 (7 bases). Germline loops: CDR1 SQVTM, CDR2 ANQGSEA. This CDR3 contains 13 residues. Trimming removed 6 bases from V and 2 bases from J, with 13 bases in between. CDR3: CSVAGQPQETQYF. The CDR3 nucleotides read TGCAGCGTCGCGGGACAGCCGCAAGAGACCCAGTACTTC. The full variable domain, in which reference TRBV29-1 and TRBJ2-5 provide the parts outside the CDR3, is SAVISQKPSRDICQRGTSLTIQCQVDSQVTMMFWYRQQPGQSLTLIATANQGSEATYESGFVIDKFPISRPNLTFSTLTVSNMSPEDSSIYLCSVAGQPQETQYFGPGTRLLVL.

The V gene is TRBV10-2, the J gene TRBJ2-6; 8 bases map to TRBD1. This CDR3 is 16 amino acids long. V trimming: 8 bases; J trimming: 2 bases; junction bases outside the gene matches: 8. Germline CDR1 WSHSY, CDR2 SAAADI. The CDR3 DNA reads as TGCGCCAGCGCAGACAGGGGCCGAACTGGGGCCAACGTCCTGACTTTC. Protein product: CASADRGRTGANVLTF.

This clonotype has a handful of counts. The chain uses TRBV20-1 and TRBJ2-1; no firm D call. CDR3 length: 16 amino acids. Germline-derived CDR1 and CDR2 are DFQATT and SNEGSKA (reference sequence). V was trimmed by 5 bases and J by 5 bases, leaving 22 bases between them. The CDR3 DNA is TGCAGTGCTCCCCCCGGGCGGACCCTAGTAAACAATGAGCAGTTCTTC. Translated, it gives CSAPPGRTLVNNEQFF.

The table lists this clonotype with many counts. This sequence joins TRBV7-9 and TRBJ1-5; 8 bases agree with TRBD1. This CDR3 comprises 16 residues. Germline CDR1 is SEHNR and CDR2 is FQNEAQ (reference sequence). The V and J ends lost 5 bases and 0 bases, in that order; junction bases with no gene match: 6. The CDR3 DNA follows: TGTGCCAGCAGCCCACCGGGACAGGATAGCAATCAGCCCCAGCATTTT. Translated, it gives CASSPPGQDSNQPQHF.

There are many counts of this clonotype. The chain uses TRBV12-3 or TRBV12-4 and TRBJ2-6; D may be TRBD1 or TRBD2 (5 bases each). Trimming left V 3 bases short and J 0 bases short, with 6 bases between. This CDR3 comprises 15 residues. The CDR3 nucleotides are TGTGCCAGCAGTTTGGGGGACTCTGGGGCCAACGTCCTGACTTTC. Its protein product is CASSLGDSGANVLTF.

CDR3 sequence reads: CSAESISYNEQFF. The DNA for the CDR3 is TGCAGTGCTGAGTCGATCTCCTACAATGAGCAGTTCTTC. The rearrangement links TRBV20-1 to TRBJ2-1; D gene uncertain. Germline CDR1 is DFQATT and CDR2 is SNEGSKA (reference sequence). The V gene lost 5 bases and the J gene lost 0 bases, with 8 bases spanning the gap. This CDR3 comprises 13 residues.

This clonotype came up many times. V is TRBV11-2 and J is TRBJ2-2, with 7 bases matching TRBD2. The germline CDR1 and CDR2 sequences are SGHAT and FQNNGV. This CDR3 has 15 amino acids. Trimming at V came to 3 bases and at J to 3 bases, leaving 4 bases not matched to a gene. The CDR3 DNA sequence: TGTGCCAGCAGCTTTGGGCGGGGGTACACCGGGGAGCTGTTTTTT. Amino acid sequence: CASSFGRGYTGELFF.

This sequence joins TRBV6-5 and TRBJ2-7, with D perhaps TRBD1 (6 bases). The CDR3 totals 16 residues. Looked up from germline, CDR1 is MNHEY and CDR2 is SVGAGI. V was clipped by 0 bases and J by 4 bases, with 16 bases between them. CDR3 coding DNA: TGTGCCAGCAGTTACTCGATGCGGCAGGGGCAATACGAGCAGTACTTC. This gives the protein CASSYSMRQGQYEQYF.

Many counts were recorded for this clonotype. The rearrangement links TRBV28 to TRBJ2-7; D is possibly TRBD1 (7 bases). Germline V CDR1 and CDR2: MDHEN, SYDVKM. V was cut by 6 bases and J by 4 bases, with 16 bases left in between. This CDR3 is built from 14 residues. The CDR3 DNA sequence: TGTGCCAGCAGCACTGACCCAGGGGGGTACGAGCAGTACTTC. The encoded protein is CASSTDPGGYEQYF.

In its sample, this clonotype was seen a few times. The V call is TRBV5-8, the J call TRBJ2-1; D is perhaps TRBD2 (6 bases). This CDR3 comprises 13 residues. Germline V gene sequence: CDR1 SGHTS, CDR2 YDEGEE. V was clipped by 5 bases and J by 2 bases, with 8 bases between them. Written as DNA, the CDR3 is TGTGCCAGCAGTTCGGGAGCCTACAATGAGCAGTTCTTC. Translating it yields CASSSGAYNEQFF.

This clonotype was observed a handful of times. This chain uses TRBV2 with TRBJ1-1, with TRBD1 matching over 7 bases. Trimming at V came to 7 bases and at J to 2 bases, leaving 10 bases not matched to a gene. The CDR3 has 15 residues. CDR1 and CDR2 from the germline V gene are SNHLY and FYNNEI. The CDR3 DNA reads TGTGCCAGCATCGTACAGGGGTTTGCAAACACTGAAGCTTTCTTT. Translation: CASIVQGFANTEAFF.

The chain joins TRBV9 to TRBJ1-3; D uncertain. This CDR3 is built from 16 residues. The ends were cut back, 0 bases at V and 0 bases at J, with 10 bases in the middle. Germline lookup yields CDR1 SGDLS and CDR2 YYNGEE. CDR3 in amino acids: CASSVAPLSSGNTIYF. CDR3 nucleotides: TGTGCCAGCAGCGTAGCTCCACTATCCTCTGGAAACACCATATATTTT.

The V and J genes are TRBV10-3 and TRBJ2-7; 10 nucleotides align to TRBD1. This CDR3 region has 14 residues. The V gene end was trimmed by 10 bases and the J gene end by 5 bases; junction bases not matched to a gene: 11. Per germline, CDR1 ENHRY and CDR2 SYGVKD. CDR3 in DNA: TGTGCCACTCACCCGGGACAGGGGAACCACGAGCAGTACTTC. It codes for CATHPGQGNHEQYF.

This clonotype was found a few times. The chain carries TRBV7-2 and TRBJ1-6; D ambiguous. Trimming took 0 bases from V and 9 from J, leaving 6 bases between them. Germline V gene data show CDR1 as SGHTA and CDR2 as FQGNSA. This CDR3 comprises 13 residues. The CDR3 reads CASSLAGISPLHF. The CDR3 DNA reads as TGTGCCAGCAGCTTAGCGGGGATTTCACCCCTCCACTTT. Full variable domain (missing parts from reference TRBV7-2 and TRBJ1-6): GAGVSQSPSNKVTEKGKDVELRCDPISGHTALYWYRQSLGQGLEFLIYFQGNSAPDKSGLPSDRFSAERTGGSVSTLTIQRTQQEDSAVYLCASSLAGISPLHFGNGTRLTVT.

This clonotype has a handful of counts. The chain combines TRBV14 with TRBJ2-7; D is unresolved. Germline assignment: CDR1 SGHDN and CDR2 FVKESK. Deletions cut 8 bases from V and 5 bases from J, with 7 bases between. This CDR3 comprises 10 residues. For the CDR3, the DNA is TGTGCCAGCCGGATTGACGAGCAGTACGTC. Protein product: CASRIDEQYV.